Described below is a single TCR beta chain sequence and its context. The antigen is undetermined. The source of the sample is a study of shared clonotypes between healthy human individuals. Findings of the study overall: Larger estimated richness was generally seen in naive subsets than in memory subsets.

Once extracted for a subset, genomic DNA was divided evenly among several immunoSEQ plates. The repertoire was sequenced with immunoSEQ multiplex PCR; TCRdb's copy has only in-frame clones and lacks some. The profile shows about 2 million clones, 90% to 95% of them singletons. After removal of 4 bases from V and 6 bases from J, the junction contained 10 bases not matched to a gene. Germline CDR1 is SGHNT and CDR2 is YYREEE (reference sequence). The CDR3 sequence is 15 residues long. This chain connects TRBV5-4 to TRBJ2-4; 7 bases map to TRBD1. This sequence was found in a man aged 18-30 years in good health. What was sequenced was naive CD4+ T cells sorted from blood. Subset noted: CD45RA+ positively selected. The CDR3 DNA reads TGTGCCAGCAGCATTCAGGGGGTAGTGGCAAACATTCAGTACTTC. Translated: CASSIQGVVANIQYF.